This TCR beta chain was recovered during a study of T-cell reconstitution after alpha-beta-depleted transplantation in children. Broader study findings: Surviving thymic progenitors and recipient T cells were the source of high TCRbeta diversity at day 60 in some patients. Roughly two months post-transplant, alpha-beta T cells reportedly originated from several hundred graft clones that had expanded.

Preparation of the TCRbeta library involved a method that used unique molecular identifiers. In TCRdb, the PCR reads were re-called with MiXCR into one record per CDR3 protein. This sample has some 300,000 distinct CDR3 sequences, with around 9.1% found just once. This clonotype was seen ten or more times. Its specificity is unknown. Germline V lookup: CDR1 SGHKS, CDR2 YYEKEE (reference sequence). The V gene lost 6 bases and the J gene lost 3 bases, with 20 bases spanning the gap. The CDR3 runs to 16 residues. The chain recombines TRBV5-5 with TRBJ2-3; the D gene is possibly TRBD2 (7 bases). This TCR was sampled from a boy younger than two with acute myeloid leukemia, due to receive a stem cell transplant. The material was PBMCs, obtained before TCRalphabeta/CD19-depleted stem cell transplant. This CDR3 reads CASTTQWGGATDTQYF. Written as DNA, the CDR3 is TGTGCCAGCACCACCCAGTGGGGGGGCGCGACAGATACGCAGTATTTT.